The clone carrying this T cell receptor beta chain came up a few times. The CDR3 extends over 14 amino acids. Germline assignment: CDR1 MDHEN and CDR2 SYDVKM. V gave up 3 bases and J gave up 5 bases, with 12 bases separating them. The entry originates in a study of patients and donors after allogeneic stem cell transplantation. TCRdb re-analysed the RT-PCR reads in MiXCR, keeping a single row per CDR3 protein. Of about 200,000 distinct CDR3 sequences in the sample, around 41% were seen once. This chain links TRBV28 with TRBJ2-3; tentatively, D is TRBD2 (5 bases). The sample consisted of blood, either unsorted or a sorted T cell fraction (not recorded which). This TCR was recovered from a human donor who was either an allogeneic HSCT recipient or a stem cell or donor lymphocyte infusion donor (not recorded which). It is not recorded whose cells these are; they may come from a transplant donor. CDR3 coding DNA: TGTGCCAGCAGTTTGTCGGGCCGGGGAGATACGCAGTATTTT. Protein sequence: CASSLSGRGDTQYF.